The clone carrying this T cell receptor (beta chain) came up many times. What it binds is unknown. This entry comes from a study of T-cell memory formation after mild COVID-19. Overall study context: Largely, the TCR clusters proved donor specific. General study points: Day 37-peaking second-wave clones had unconfirmed SARS-CoV-2 specificity.

The V and J ends lost 4 bases and 6 bases respectively, with 17 bases between them. The germline CDR1 and CDR2 sequences are SGHRS and YFSETQ. This CDR3 has 15 residues. After 5'RACE with constant-segment primers, TCR alpha and TCR beta cDNA libraries carrying sample barcodes and UMIs were obtained. MiXCR, run by TCRdb on the 5' RACE reads, gives a single entry per CDR3 protein. This table holds hundreds of thousands of distinct CDR3 sequences, roughly 13% found once. The chain employs TRBV5-1 and TRBJ2-1, with TRBD1 as a possible D gene (6 bases). The TCR was taken from a man younger than 35 who had mild COVID-19 (a few samples of this study predate the infection). Cell type and time point are not known. The specimen sequenced was PBMCs or a T cell subset sorted from them (not recorded which). CDR3 in DNA: TGCGCCAGCAGCAGCAGGGGCCAACTCGGCAATGAGCAGTTCTTC. Protein product: CASSSRGQLGNEQFF. Full variable domain (outside the CDR3, taken from reference TRBV5-1 and TRBJ2-1): KAGVTQTPRYLIKTRGQQVTLSCSPISGHRSVSWYQQTPGQGLQFLFEYFSETQRNKGNFPGRFSGRQFSNSRSEMNVSTLELGDSALYLCASSSRGQLGNEQFFGPGTRLTVL.